This TCR beta chain derives from a study of blood T cell repertoires in COVID-19. This table comes from immunoSEQ multiplex PCR, and its TCRdb copy is limited to in-frame clones, with some not included. The table has around 100,000 clones, 85% to 90% seen once. The CDR3 runs to 13 residues. Per the germline V gene, CDR1 is SQVTM and CDR2 is ANQGSEA. Trimming took off 2 bases at V and 4 bases at J, with 11 bases between the two ends. The chain carries TRBV29-1 and TRBJ1-1, with a possible D match to TRBD1 (6 bases). This receptor was identified in a woman of 80 years or more with acute or convalescent COVID-19. Sequencing was performed on peripheral blood. CDR3 residues: CSVEPQGGTEAFF. Written as DNA, the CDR3 is TGCAGCGTTGAACCACAGGGTGGCACTGAAGCTTTCTTT.